A selection of T cell receptor beta chains follows, all from one sample in a study of blood T cell repertoires in COVID-19. TCRdb keeps only in-frame clones here, not all; method: immunoSEQ multiplex PCR. The table has 200,000 to 250,000 clones, 84% seen once. What was sequenced was PBMCs or T cells enriched from blood (not recorded which). These TCRs come from a man aged 55 to 70 who had recovered from COVID-19. CDR3s include the opening cysteine and the closing phenylalanine or tryptophan. The order of the fields is V gene, J gene, D gene, CDR3 protein. The D gene is left open where the match is weak.

>TRBV10-2|TRBJ2-2|TRBD1
CASSDGRDRGTGELFF
>TRBV5-6|TRBJ2-2|-
CASSFLQAGTGELFF
>TRBV19|TRBJ2-1|TRBD1
CASSTRTGISYNEQFF
>TRBV18|TRBJ1-2|-
CASSPMKGLSYGYTF
>TRBV15|TRBJ2-1|-
CATSSRAGGRTYNEQFF
>TRBV18|TRBJ1-2|TRBD1
CASSPAGTGKRSYTF
>TRBV10-1|TRBJ1-5|-
CASGGTGPPRCGPQHF
>TRBV19|TRBJ2-2|TRBD1
CASKIGTGDTGELFF
>TRBV19|TRBJ1-1|-
CASSDRLNTEAFF
>TRBV7-9|TRBJ1-4|TRBD1
CASSLDRGTNEKLFF
>TRBV6-5|TRBJ1-2|-
CASSQRGIGGYTF
>TRBV29-1|TRBJ2-1|TRBD2
CSLSEAGVYNEQFF
>TRBV5-6|TRBJ2-7|TRBD1
CASSLYVRGTGEQYF
>TRBV3-1/TRBV3-2|TRBJ1-6|TRBD1
CASSQEWGQKSPLHF
>TRBV7-2|TRBJ2-7|TRBD2
CASSLGTGLAGYEQYF
>TRBV7-9|TRBJ2-1|-
CANSSPGDPYNEQFF
>TRBV9|TRBJ2-7|TRBD1
CASSVATGGYYEQYF
>TRBV19|TRBJ1-3|TRBD1
CASSATTGAGNTIYF
>TRBV7-2|TRBJ1-5|TRBD1
CASSPQRTGGINQPQHF
>TRBV5-1|TRBJ2-7|TRBD1
CASSGRTDRAYEQYF
>TRBV9|TRBJ2-1|-
CASSISGVAYNEQFF
>TRBV5-1|TRBJ2-1|-
CASSLEGDTEQFF
>TRBV7-2|TRBJ2-1|-
CASSSQGYNEQFF
>TRBV7-9|TRBJ2-3|-
CASSLVPYTDTQYF
>TRBV3-1/TRBV3-2|TRBJ1-6|-
CASSLGQHNSPLHF
>TRBV5-4|TRBJ1-2|-
CASSSPTAGYGYTF
>TRBV6-6|TRBJ2-5|TRBD2
CASRTSGNKETQYF
>TRBV5-1|TRBJ1-2|TRBD1
CASSSTGTGSHGYTF
>TRBV6-4|TRBJ1-2|TRBD1
CASSPDRGLNYGYTF
>TRBV3-1/TRBV3-2|TRBJ2-2|TRBD2
CASSQDAGGPGELFF
>TRBV7-2|TRBJ2-2|-
CASSPIRAGELFF
>TRBV5-6|TRBJ1-2|-
CASSAEGRWSGGYTF
>TRBV4-3|TRBJ2-3|-
CASSQELALSTDTQYF
>TRBV27|TRBJ2-7|-
CASRPQGWETYEQYF
>TRBV6-5|TRBJ2-7|TRBD1
CATNRDRGYEQYF
>TRBV18|TRBJ2-1|TRBD2
CASSPSGGASYNEQFF
>TRBV11-1|TRBJ2-5|TRBD1
CASSLDRFQETQYF
>TRBV5-1|TRBJ1-1|-
CASSWIGQSLNTEAFF
>TRBV7-9|TRBJ2-7|-
CASSPPGYEQYF
>TRBV11-3|TRBJ2-3|TRBD2
CASSLGGLSTDTQYF
>TRBV21-1|TRBJ1-5|-
CASSKVRDSTHQPQHF
>TRBV18|TRBJ1-4|-
CASSGKTVATNEKLFF
>TRBV30|TRBJ1-5|TRBD1
CAWKETGMGNQPQHF
>TRBV5-6|TRBJ1-5|-
CASSLALTVSTQHF
>TRBV5-4|TRBJ1-6|TRBD1
CASSPDRTYNSPLHF
>TRBV19|TRBJ2-2|TRBD1
CASSPQDRRNTGELFF
>TRBV19|TRBJ1-5|-
CASRKEPGGGNQPQHF
>TRBV10-2|TRBJ2-7|-
CASSETEYEQYF
>TRBV21-1|TRBJ2-1|-
CASSNRTGDHNEQFF